The 22 T cell receptor beta chains given below trace back to one sample, sequenced in a study of cytomegalovirus exposure and HLA in healthy donors. Primers for the PCR totalled 60 Vbeta and 13 Jbeta. The table came from immunoSEQ multiplex PCR; TCRdb's copy has only in-frame clones and leaves some out. Of 68,000 or so clones listed, around four fifths are singletons. The sequencing sample was made of PBMCs. The receptors here all came from a human donor in good health.

To note about this clone: The junction does not match germline at one end; this may be a read error. This chain links TRBV4-1 with TRBJ1-5; the D gene is possibly TRBD1 (6 bases). In germline, CDR1 is MGHRA, CDR2 YSYEKL. The CDR3 contains 16 residues. CDR3 bases: TGTGCCAGCAGCCAAGAAGGCGGGGGCGGAGGACAGCCCCAGCATTTT. Protein: CASSQEGGGGGQPQHF.

This clone occurred a few times. V is TRBV5-5 and J is TRBJ1-1; possibly TRBD1 for D (5 bases). Germline-derived CDR1 and CDR2 are SGHKS and YYEKEE (reference sequence). V dropped 4 bases and J dropped 3 bases, with 25 bases sitting between them. The CDR3 extends over 18 amino acids. The DNA for the CDR3 is TGTGCCAGCAGCCTGCTGGGGGGGTGGAGGGCGATGGACACTGAAGCTTTCTTT. Protein sequence: CASSLLGGWRAMDTEAFF.

The chain has TRBV7-9 and TRBJ1-1, with TRBD1 matching over 9 bases. Germline loops: CDR1 SEHNR, CDR2 FQNEAQ (reference sequence). Germline trimming cut 0 bases from V and 3 bases from J; bases unmatched to any gene: 5. The CDR3 consists of 16 residues. The CDR3 reads CASSLATGGFYTEAFF. CDR3 sequence (DNA): TGTGCCAGCAGCTTAGCGACAGGGGGGTTTTACACTGAAGCTTTCTTT.

V gene TRBV5-4 combines with J gene TRBJ2-1; 12 bases match TRBD2. The germline CDR1 and CDR2 sequences are SGHNT and YYREEE (reference sequence). The V and J ends lost 4 bases and 10 bases, in that order; junction bases with no gene match: 9. CDR3 length: 15 amino acids. The CDR3 bases are TGTGCCAGCAGCGTGAAGGCTAGCGGGGGGGAGGAGCAGTTCTTC. Translating it yields CASSVKASGGEEQFF.

This clone was seen only a few times. The V call is TRBV20-1, the J call TRBJ2-7, with a weak D call TRBD2 (5 bases). The CDR3 totals 11 residues. The V gene lost 3 bases and the J gene lost 7 bases, with 10 bases spanning the gap. Germline V gives CDR1 DFQATT, CDR2 SNEGSKA (reference sequence). CDR3 protein: CSARGPGEQYF. The CDR3 DNA is TGCAGTGCTAGGGGCCCGGGGGAGCAGTACTTC.

The chain couples TRBV7-2 to TRBJ2-7, with TRBD1 matching over 7 bases. The J segment lost 2 bases and the V segment lost 1 base, leaving 2 bases of the junction unmatched. CDR3 length equals 14 residues. Germline lookup yields CDR1 SGHTA and CDR2 FQGNSA. The chain's CDR3 is CASSLDQGAYEQYF. The CDR3 DNA reads TGTGCCAGCAGCTTAGACCAGGGGGCCTACGAGCAGTACTTC.

V and J are TRBV6-1 and TRBJ2-3; the D gene is possibly TRBD2 (5 bases). Germline lookup yields CDR1 MNHNS and CDR2 SASEGT. The CDR3 spans 16 residues. Trimming took off 4 bases at V and 3 bases at J, with 17 bases between the two ends. DNA of the CDR3: TGTGCCAGCAGTGTCCTAAGCGGAATCGGGACAGATACGCAGTATTTT. Translation: CASSVLSGIGTDTQYF.

This chain links TRBV7-9 with TRBJ2-5; 11 bases agree with TRBD2. The end of the DNA is better explained by TRBJ2-7, so the J call may be wrong. This CDR3 has 15 residues. The germline CDR1 and CDR2 sequences are SEHNR and FQNEAQ (reference sequence). This CDR3 reads CASSLSTSGDYEQYF. The CDR3 bases are TGTGCCAGCAGCTTATCGACTAGCGGGGACTACGAGCAGTACTTC.

The CDR3 DNA reads TGTGCCAGCAGCTTAGATAGCCGGAGCTCCTACGAGCAGTACTTC. Residues: CASSLDSRSSYEQYF. The rearrangement links TRBV5-4 to TRBJ2-7; D remains ambiguous. Trimming took 2 bases from V and 0 from J, leaving 12 bases between them. CDR1 SGHNT and CDR2 YYREEE come from the germline V gene (reference sequence). The CDR3 extends over 15 amino acids.

This chain links TRBV30 with TRBJ2-1; 8 bases are shared with TRBD2. The CDR3 has 14 amino acids. V gave up 0 bases and J gave up 4 bases; unmatched junction bases: 2. The germline V gene has CDR1 GTSNPN and CDR2 SVGIG (reference sequence). CDR3: CAWSVAGVYNEQFF. DNA for the CDR3: TGTGCCTGGAGTGTAGCGGGGGTGTACAATGAGCAGTTCTTC.

This chain links TRBV5-4 with TRBJ1-2, with 9 bases matching TRBD1. Germline V CDR1 and CDR2: SGHNT, YYREEE (reference sequence). CDR3 length equals 14 residues. J was trimmed by 5 bases and V by 4 bases; bases with no gene match: 6. The CDR3 loop is CASSRTGTGYGYTF. As DNA, the CDR3 is TGTGCCAGCAGCCGGACCGGGACAGGGTATGGCTACACCTTC. The full variable domain, completed using reference TRBV5-4 and TRBJ1-2, is ETGVTQSPTHLIKTRGQQVTLRCSSQSGHNTVSWYQQALGQGPQFIFQYYREEENGRGNFPPRFSGLQFPNYSSELNVNALELDDSALYLCASSRTGTGYGYTFGSGTRLTVV.

This chain uses TRBV5-1 with TRBJ1-2; 9 bases fit TRBD1. V lost 3 bases, J lost 7 bases, and 7 bases stayed unmatched. Germline V gives CDR1 SGHRS, CDR2 YFSETQ. The CDR3 sequence is 14 residues long. In DNA, the CDR3 is TGCGCCAGCAGCTCAGGACAGGGGAGGCTTGGCTACACCTTC. It specifies CASSSGQGRLGYTF.

This clone was detected once. The V and J genes are TRBV27 and TRBJ2-7, with 9 positions matching TRBD1. V lost 5 bases and J lost 4; bases outside the gene matches: 6. CDR3 length: 14 residues. From germline, CDR1 is MNHEY and CDR2 SMNVEV (reference sequence). The CDR3 protein is CASSPDRGGYEQYF. The CDR3 DNA reads TGTGCCAGCAGTCCCGACAGGGGGGGGTACGAGCAGTACTTC.

This chain links TRBV7-2 with TRBJ2-7, with TRBD2 matching 8 bases. Trimming took 10 bases from V and 5 from J; bases not matched to a gene: 10. The CDR3 runs 13 residues. Germline values: CDR1 SGHTA, CDR2 FQGNSA. The CDR3 nucleotides are TGTGCCACCCGGGCGGCGGGGGGCCACGAGCAGTACTTC. Encoded protein: CATRAAGGHEQYF.

This clone was seen a few times. V gene TRBV5-4 combines with J gene TRBJ2-1; TRBD2 matches 8 bases. V was pared by 2 bases and J by 7 bases, with 2 bases of the junction left unmatched. The CDR3 is 13 amino acids. The V gene's germline CDR1 is SGHNT and CDR2 YYREEE (reference sequence). The CDR3 DNA reads TGTGCCAGCAGCTTCTCGGGGGGGAATGAGCAGTTCTTC. As protein: CASSFSGGNEQFF. The entire variable domain, with the rest obtained from reference TRBV5-4 and TRBJ2-1, is as follows: ETGVTQSPTHLIKTRGQQVTLRCSSQSGHNTVSWYQQALGQGPQFIFQYYREEENGRGNFPPRFSGLQFPNYSSELNVNALELDDSALYLCASSFSGGNEQFFGPGTRLTVL.

V usage is TRBV6-5 and J usage is TRBJ1-2; 10 nucleotides match TRBD1. The CDR3 is made up of 15 amino acids. Trimming cost V 6 bases and J 7 bases; bases outside gene matches: 11. Germline loops: CDR1 MNHEY, CDR2 SVGAGI. The CDR3 loop reads CASRATGGAYGGYTF. In DNA, the CDR3 is TGTGCCAGCAGGGCGACAGGGGGCGCATATGGTGGCTACACCTTC.

The CDR3 protein is CASSPAAGTEAFF. As DNA, the CDR3 is TGTGCCAGCAGCCCGGCGGCGGGCACTGAAGCTTTCTTT. The genes are TRBV7-3 and TRBJ1-1; D is undetermined. Germline CDR1 reads SGHTA; CDR2 reads FQGTGA. With 5 bases removed from V and 4 bases from J, the gap between germline ends came to 11 bases. This CDR3 has 13 amino acids.

Concerning this clone itself: The sample has other DNA sequences that encode this CDR3 too. CDR3 bases: TGTGCCAGCAGCTCGCTAGCGGGGGGGCTCTACGAGCAGTACTTC. Amino acid sequence: CASSSLAGGLYEQYF. This chain uses TRBV7-2 with TRBJ2-7; 12 nucleotides agree with TRBD2. V trimming: 4 bases; J trimming: 3 bases; junction bases outside the gene matches: 4. Per the germline V gene, CDR1 is SGHTA and CDR2 is FQGNSA. The CDR3 runs 15 residues.

The chain combines TRBV13 with TRBJ2-2; 8 nucleotides align to TRBD1. CDR1 is PRHDT, CDR2 FYEKMQ, per germline (reference sequence). This CDR3 spans 14 amino acids. The V and J ends lost 3 bases and 7 bases, in that order; junction bases with no gene match: 4. The chain's CDR3 is CASSFQGAVGELFF. The CDR3 region has the DNA TGTGCCAGCAGCTTCCAGGGGGCGGTCGGGGAGCTGTTTTTT.

This clone was counted a few times. This rearrangement joins TRBV9 to TRBJ1-2, with 7 bases matching TRBD1. J gave up 6 bases and V 3 bases, and 20 bases lay outside the gene matches. CDR1 and CDR2 (germline): SGDLS, YYNGEE. The CDR3 sequence is 18 residues long. The chain's CDR3 is CASSGGSGTAEYAHGYTF. The CDR3 DNA follows: TGTGCCAGCAGCGGGGGATCCGGGACAGCGGAGTACGCCCATGGCTACACCTTC.

This clone occurred once. The chain carries TRBV29-1 and TRBJ2-1; TRBD1 aligns across 10 bases. Germline CDR1 SQVTM, CDR2 ANQGSEA. The CDR3 extends over 14 amino acids. V trimming: 4 bases; J trimming: 8 bases; junction bases outside the gene matches: 8. CDR3 residues: CSVVDRGIIDEQFF. CDR3 nucleotide sequence: TGCAGCGTTGTGGACAGGGGGATTATCGATGAGCAGTTCTTC.

The chain carries TRBV5-4 and TRBJ2-3; 9 nucleotides agree with TRBD2. Germline trimming cut 8 bases from V and 3 bases from J; bases unmatched to any gene: 13. Per the germline V gene, CDR1 is SGHNT and CDR2 is YYREEE (reference sequence). This CDR3 region has 16 residues. Written as DNA, the CDR3 is TGTGCCAGTCATAGCGGGGGTGGCGGGGGAACAGATACGCAGTATTTT. It encodes CASHSGGGGGTDTQYF.